This T cell receptor (beta chain) was sequenced for a study of CD8+ T cells in alopecia areata. This clone showed up just once. RNA was extracted and reverse transcribed into cDNA as the sequencing template. Produced via immunoSEQ multiplex PCR; TCRdb's table is partial and in-frame only. Of over 85,000 clones detected, around 55% appear once; the ten largest clones hold around 16%. Noted treatment: oral pan-JAK inhibitor, 5-10 mg twice daily. Germline CDR1 reads SGHRS; CDR2 reads YFSETQ. CDR3 size: 15 residues. Trimming removed 3 bases at V and 6 bases at J, with 18 bases between. This receptor was identified in a human donor with alopecia areata. This chain joins TRBV5-1 and TRBJ2-5, with TRBD1 as a possible D gene (6 bases). The specimen comprised CD8+ T cells sorted from blood, sampled at week 4, from a patient treated with tofacitinib. CDR3 nucleotides: TGCGCCAGCAGCTCCGATTACTACAGGGAGAAGACCCAGTACTTC. Residues: CASSSDYYREKTQYF.